This TCR beta chain was sequenced during a study of tumor and adjacent non-tumor tissue in lung cancer. Study details: Aged about 31 to 76 years, patients included roughly ten men and roughly five women with stage I to III disease. General study findings and limits: Tumor tissue had significantly higher TCR diversity than normal lung.

No cell sorting was done before RNA was extracted from the tissue. This non-tumor lung sample came from over 3 cm beyond the tumor edge. Three rounds of nested PCR, following a modified ARM-PCR protocol, produced the TCRbeta library. TCRdb itself ran the multiplex PCR reads through MiXCR, one entry per CDR3 protein. The sample contains 98,000 or so distinct CDR3 sequences, 80% of which appear only once. The table lists this clonotype with a few counts. Antigen specificity is unknown. The germline gives CDR1 SGHTA, CDR2 FQGTGA. The length of the CDR3 is 14 residues. V shed 5 bases, J shed 6 bases, and the junction held 8 bases outside the gene matches.

This chain uses TRBV7-3 with TRBJ2-3, with 7 bases aligning to TRBD2. The sequence came from a man in his sixties with small cell lung cancer. What was sequenced was distant non-tumor lung tissue. As DNA, the CDR3 is TGTGCCAGCAGCCCAACCCTCGGGGGGGATACGCAGTATTTT. Amino acid sequence: CASSPTLGGDTQYF.